Presented here are 5 T cell receptor beta chains from one specimen sequenced in a study of OX40 agonist ivuxolimab in advanced cancers. Measured with immunoSEQ multiplex PCR; TCRdb has only the in-frame clones, and not every one. The table has 65,000 to 75,000 clones, around 87% seen once. The sequencing used CD4+ or CD8+ T cells sorted from blood, collected in a trial of the OX40 agonist ivuxolimab. The receptors originated from an adult with an advanced solid tumor such as melanoma, head and neck, liver or kidney cancer.

The rearrangement joins TRBV2 to TRBJ2-1; D call uncertain. Germline CDR1 is SNHLY and CDR2 is FYNNEI. The CDR3 is 14 residues long. V was cut by 7 bases and J by 3 bases, with 13 bases left in between. The CDR3 bases are TGTGCCAGCATAGGCAGCGCCTACTACAATGAGCAGTTCTTC. Protein product: CASIGSAYYNEQFF.

This chain links TRBV19 with TRBJ1-2; no firm D call. Per germline, CDR1 LNHDA and CDR2 SQIVND (reference sequence). Trimming took 4 bases from V and 4 from J, leaving 10 bases between them. The CDR3 runs 13 residues. CDR3 nucleotides: TGTGCCAGTAGTAACGAGGGAGCCTATGGCTACACCTTC. Protein sequence: CASSNEGAYGYTF.

CDR3 in amino acids: CASNRGGSNTEAFF. The CDR3 DNA follows: TGTGCCAGCAACAGGGGGGGCTCGAACACTGAAGCTTTCTTT. This chain links TRBV2 with TRBJ1-1, with TRBD1 matching 8 bases. Germline CDR1 SNHLY, CDR2 FYNNEI. The trim removed 7 bases at V and 1 base at J, leaving 5 bases unmatched. The length of the CDR3 is 14 residues.

The rearrangement uses TRBV7-2 and TRBJ2-1; no reliable D call. This CDR3 has 13 residues. Trimming removed 4 bases from V and 4 bases from J, with 8 bases in between. Germline CDR1 SGHTA, CDR2 FQGNSA. The CDR3: CASSSTVYNEQFF. The CDR3, as DNA: TGTGCCAGCAGCTCTACCGTTTACAATGAGCAGTTCTTC.

The chain is built from TRBV18 and TRBJ2-5; possibly TRBD2 for D (7 bases). Germline V gives CDR1 KGHSH, CDR2 LQKENI. Between the trimmed V and J ends, which lost 5 bases and 5 bases, there was a span of 12 bases. CDR3 length: 13 residues. Here the CDR3 DNA reads TGTGCCAGCTCAAAACAGGGAGGGGAGACCCAGTACTTC. Translation: CASSKQGGETQYF.